This TCR beta chain is drawn from a study of cytomegalovirus exposure and HLA in healthy donors. General observations from the study: Because they were indistinguishable, some V segments, including TRBV6-2 and TRBV6-3, were excluded. Available immune exposure information was restricted to CMV serostatus only. Around 18,000 TCR beta sequences were associated with HLA alleles at 0.05 false discovery rate in a later analysis.

The CDR3 consists of 16 residues. The germline CDR1 and CDR2 sequences are MGHDK and SYGVNS. The V and J ends lost 2 bases and 4 bases respectively, with 16 bases between them. Comments on this clone: Antigen: not known.

PCR used 60 Vbeta primers and 13 Jbeta primers. Sequenced by immunoSEQ multiplex PCR; TCRdb stores in-frame clones only, minus some. The top ten hold 3% to 3.5% of the sample, which has tens of thousands of clones, less than 80% seen once. Donors counted as nominally healthy when sampled, yet unrecorded immune exposures were likely. J is TRBJ2-3 and V is TRBV25-1, with a weak D call TRBD2 (6 bases). The clonotype comes from a woman in her thirties or forties in good health and CMV-seronegative. The sample consisted of PBMCs. The CDR3 bases are TGTGCCAGCAGTGAAGTAGGAGGGAGAGGCGCAGATACGCAGTATTTT. Its protein is CASSEVGGRGADTQYF. The variable domain in full, completed from reference TRBV25-1 and TRBJ2-3, reads EADIYQTPRYLVIGTGKKITLECSQTMGHDKMYWYQQDPGMELHLIHYSYGVNSTEKGDLSSESTVSRIRTEHFPLTLESARPSHTSQYLCASSEVGGRGADTQYFGPGTRLTVL.